This T cell receptor (beta chain) came from a study of T cells in Graves' hyperthyroidism and ophthalmopathy. It was RNA transcripts that yielded the amplified TCR beta CDR3 regions. First-round RT-PCR of the TCR CDR3 relied on the HTBI primer set. In TCRdb, the multiplex PCR reads were re-called with MiXCR into one record per CDR3 protein. Altogether approximately 610,000 distinct CDR3 sequences are present, over 15% being singletons, with the ten largest covering 15% to 20%. The V gene lost 0 bases and the J gene lost 0 bases, with 17 bases spanning the gap. Germline CDR1 WNHNN, CDR2 SYGVQD (reference sequence). The CDR3 sequence is 19 residues long.

Sequencing was carried out using blood. The sequence derives from a woman aged 18-29 years with Graves' hyperthyroidism. The chain has TRBV10-1 and TRBJ2-2, with D possibly being TRBD2 (6 bases). The CDR3 DNA follows: TGCGCCAGCAGTGAGTCCACTACCCCCCTAGCGTCGAACACCGGGGAGCTGTTTTTT. Protein product: CASSESTTPLASNTGELFF.